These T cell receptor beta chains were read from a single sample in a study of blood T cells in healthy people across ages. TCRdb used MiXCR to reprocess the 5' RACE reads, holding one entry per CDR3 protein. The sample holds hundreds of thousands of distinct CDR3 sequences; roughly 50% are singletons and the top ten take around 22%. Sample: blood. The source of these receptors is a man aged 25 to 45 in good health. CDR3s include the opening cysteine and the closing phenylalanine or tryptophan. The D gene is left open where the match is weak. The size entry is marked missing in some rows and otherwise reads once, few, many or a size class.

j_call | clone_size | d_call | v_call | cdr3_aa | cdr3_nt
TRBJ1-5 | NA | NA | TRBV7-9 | CASSLRDAQPQHF | TGTGCCAGCAGCCTCAGGGATGCCCAGCCCCAGCATTTT
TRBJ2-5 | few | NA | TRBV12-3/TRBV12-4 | CATRARETREQYF | TGTGCCACCAGGGCTCGGGAGACTCGAGAGCAGTACTTC
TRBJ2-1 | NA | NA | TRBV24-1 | CATSDFKSDYEQFF | TGTGCCACTAGTGATTTCAAGTCGGACTATGAGCAGTTCTTC
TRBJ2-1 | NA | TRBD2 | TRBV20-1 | CSAPLSGRWGHEQFF | TGCAGTGCCCCCCTCTCCGGGAGGTGGGGCCATGAGCAGTTCTTC
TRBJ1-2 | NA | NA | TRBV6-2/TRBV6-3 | CASSFSRQFTF | TGTGCCAGCTCGTTCTCTCGGCAGTTCACCTTC
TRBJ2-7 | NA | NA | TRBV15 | CATSRVRNSYEQYF | TGTGCCACCAGCAGAGTGCGAAACTCCTACGAGCAGTACTTC
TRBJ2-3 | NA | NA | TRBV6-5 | CASSYDNTGGGADTQYF | TGTGCCAGCAGTTACGATAATACGGGAGGGGGCGCAGATACGCAGTATTTT
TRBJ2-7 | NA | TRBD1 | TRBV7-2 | CANSPLDRGYEQYF | TGTGCCAACAGCCCGCTAGACAGGGGCTACGAGCAGTACTTC
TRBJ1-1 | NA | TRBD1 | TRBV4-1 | CASSQKPTAGTAGEGTEAFF | TGCGCCAGCAGCCAAAAACCCACTGCCGGGACAGCGGGAGAGGGCACTGAAGCTTTCTTT
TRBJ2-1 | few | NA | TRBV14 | CASSLGMWSSYNEQFF | TGTGCCAGCAGCCTAGGGATGTGGAGCTCCTACAATGAGCAGTTCTTC
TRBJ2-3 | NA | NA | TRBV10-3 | CAISRVGGDTDTQYF | TGTGCCATCAGTCGAGTTGGTGGGGACACAGATACGCAGTATTTT
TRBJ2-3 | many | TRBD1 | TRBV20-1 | CSADAPSGGGFTDTQYF | TGCAGTGCCGATGCCCCCTCAGGGGGCGGATTCACAGATACGCAGTATTTT
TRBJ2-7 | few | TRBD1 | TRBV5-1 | CASSFAGTGGVNNEQYF | TGCGCCAGCAGCTTCGCCGGGACAGGGGGCGTGAACAATGAGCAGTACTTC
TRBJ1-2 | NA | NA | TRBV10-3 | CAIRDSTGLSNYGYTF | TGTGCCATCAGGGATTCAACAGGTCTCTCTAACTATGGCTACACCTTC
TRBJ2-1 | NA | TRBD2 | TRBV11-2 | CASSLITLAGAEQFF | TGTGCCAGCAGCTTAATAACCTTGGCGGGAGCTGAGCAGTTCTTC
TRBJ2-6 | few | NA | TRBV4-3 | CASSQGLGVSGANVLTF | TGCGCCAGCAGCCAAGGCCTGGGGGTATCTGGGGCCAACGTCCTGACTTTC
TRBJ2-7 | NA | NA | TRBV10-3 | CAIRGGDYEQYF | TGTGCCATCAGAGGAGGGGACTACGAGCAGTACTTC
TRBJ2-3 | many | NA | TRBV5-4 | CASSLFYTDTQYF | TGTGCCAGCAGCTTGTTCTACACAGATACGCAGTATTTT
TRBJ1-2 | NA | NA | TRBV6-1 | CASTRTGNRVGYGYTF | TGTGCCAGTACGCGAACAGGGAATCGAGTAGGCTATGGCTACACCTTC
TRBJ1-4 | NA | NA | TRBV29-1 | CSVTTWGGVEELFF | TGCAGCGTGACGACTTGGGGAGGGGTTGAAGAACTGTTTTTT
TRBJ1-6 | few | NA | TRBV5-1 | CASSSDRTNSPLHF | TGCGCCAGCAGCTCGGACAGAACTAATTCACCCCTCCACTTT
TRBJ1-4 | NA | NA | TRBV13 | CASSRPAEPEKLFF | TGTGCCAGCAGCCGCCCTGCGGAGCCTGAAAAACTGTTTTTT
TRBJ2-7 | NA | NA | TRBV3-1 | CASSQALDYEQYF | TGTGCCAGCAGCCAAGCCCTTGACTACGAGCAGTACTTC
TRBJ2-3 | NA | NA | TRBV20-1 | CSAMVGGSTDTQYF | TGCAGTGCTATGGTGGGGGGAAGCACAGATACGCAGTATTTT
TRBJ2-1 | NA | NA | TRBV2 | CARGWAVREQFF | TGTGCCAGGGGGTGGGCGGTCCGTGAGCAGTTCTTC
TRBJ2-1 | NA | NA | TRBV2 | CARDRKEFF | TGTGCCAGGGACAGAAAGGAGTTCTTC
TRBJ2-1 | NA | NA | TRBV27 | CASSPVQGHRNEQFF | TGTGCCAGCTCACCGGTCCAGGGACATCGGAATGAGCAGTTCTTC
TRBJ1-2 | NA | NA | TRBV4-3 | CASSQDLGRGGFNYGYTF | TGCGCCAGCAGCCAAGATCTGGGCAGGGGAGGATTTAACTATGGCTACACCTTC
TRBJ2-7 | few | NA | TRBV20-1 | CSAFLTGGYEQYF | TGCAGTGCTTTTTTGACAGGCGGATACGAGCAGTACTTC
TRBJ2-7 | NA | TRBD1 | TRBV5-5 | CASSFPGQAYEQYF | TGTGCCAGCAGCTTCCCGGGACAGGCCTACGAGCAGTACTTC
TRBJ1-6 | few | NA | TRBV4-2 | CASSQESETYNSPLHF | TGTGCCAGCAGCCAAGAGTCCGAAACTTATAATTCACCCCTCCACTTT
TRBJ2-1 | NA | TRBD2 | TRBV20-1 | CSARDGGAYNEQFF | TGCAGTGCTAGAGATGGGGGGGCCTACAATGAGCAGTTCTTC